This T cell receptor beta chain originates from a study of beta chain features in type 1 diabetes. Study-wide points: People with Type 1 diabetes carried modestly yet significantly shorter TCRB CDR3s in all four CD4+ subsets. Because the template was cDNA, high-expressing cells might be over-represented. Type 1 diabetes patients had VDJ junctions that carried fewer insertions and more deletions.

This clone occurred a few times. Its antigen remains unknown. The V segment lost 6 bases and the J segment 5 bases; nucleotides outside the gene matches: 10. This CDR3 comprises 15 residues. CDR1 is SEHNR and CDR2 is FQNEAQ in the germline V gene (reference sequence). Reverse transcribing all isolated RNA meant expressed TCRB transcripts were sequenced. Only in-frame clones appear in the TCRdb table, and some are missing; sequencing was by immunoSEQ multiplex PCR. The sample yields 970,000 or so clones, 15% to 20% seen once. Staining for CD45RO/CCR7/CD25/CD127/CD95/CD27 allowed sorting of CD4+ naive, central memory, regulatory and stem cell-like memory cells.

The receptor comes from a woman aged 18-29 years in good health. The chain is built from TRBV7-9 and TRBJ2-1, with TRBD1 matching over 7 bases. Material: naive CD4+ T cells from blood. For the CDR3, the DNA is TGTGCCAGCAGAACATCCGGGACAGTGAACAATGAGCAGTTCTTC. Protein: CASRTSGTVNNEQFF.